A selection of T cell receptor beta chains follows, all from one sample in a study of cytomegalovirus exposure and HLA in healthy donors. Some clones are missing from TCRdb's copy, which holds only in-frame ones; the method was immunoSEQ multiplex PCR. The top ten hold 2.3% of the sample, which has 75,000 to 95,000 clones, about 87% seen once. The sample comprised PBMCs. Every receptor here comes from a man between 18 and 29 years old in good health and CMV-seronegative. CDR3s include the opening cysteine and the closing phenylalanine or tryptophan. A D gene is named only where the DNA matches it firmly. The size entry is marked missing in some rows and otherwise reads once, few, many or a size class.

d_call,j_call,v_call,cdr3_length,clone_size,cdr3_nt,cdr3_aa
TRBD2,TRBJ2-7,TRBV5-6,17,NA,TGTGCCAGCAGCCTAACGGAGCGGGAGGGGAAATCCTACGAGCAGTACTTC,CASSLTEREGKSYEQYF
NA,TRBJ1-4,TRBV28,15,few,TGTGCCAGCATCCAGGGGTTTTCAACTAATGAAAAACTGTTTTTT,CASIQGFSTNEKLFF
NA,TRBJ2-5,TRBV5-4,14,NA,TGTGCCAGCAGCTCAGGAACGGCGCAAGAGACCCAGTACTTC,CASSSGTAQETQYF
TRBD2,TRBJ2-7,TRBV4-3,15,once,TGCGCCAGCAGCCCCCTTCCGGGAGGTCCCTACGAGCAGTACTTC,CASSPLPGGPYEQYF
NA,TRBJ2-1,TRBV4-2,16,NA,TGTGCCAGCAGCCAAGACGGATTAGCGGCCTACAATGAGCAGTTCTTC,CASSQDGLAAYNEQFF
TRBD2,TRBJ2-1,TRBV4-2,20,NA,TGTGCCAGCAGCCAAGTTCGTCTAGCGGGAGGGAAAAGCTCCTACAATGAGCAGTTCTTC,CASSQVRLAGGKSSYNEQFF
TRBD1,TRBJ1-3,TRBV28,16,NA,TGTGCCAGCAGTTCGAATCCGGACAGGGCTGGAAACACCATATATTTT,CASSSNPDRAGNTIYF
TRBD2,TRBJ2-1,TRBV19,16,NA,TGTGCCAGTAGTATAGGAGCGACTAGCGGGATTGATGAGCAGTTCTTC,CASSIGATSGIDEQFF
TRBD2,TRBJ2-7,TRBV28,16,NA,TGTGCCAGCAGGGGGGGCCTAGCGGGAGTCTTGGGAGAGCAGTACTTC,CASRGGLAGVLGEQYF
NA,TRBJ2-3,TRBV5-6,14,NA,TGTGCCAGCAGCTTGACAGTTCCCACAGATACGCAGTATTTT,CASSLTVPTDTQYF
NA,TRBJ2-3,TRBV27,14,NA,TGTGCCAGCGGAAGCGGGCAGAACACAGATACGCAGTATTTT,CASGSGQNTDTQYF
TRBD1,TRBJ2-7,TRBV19,13,NA,TGTGCCAGTAGTATCCAGGGGGCCTACGAGCAGTACTTC,CASSIQGAYEQYF
NA,TRBJ2-1,TRBV5-1,13,NA,TGCGCCAGCAGTAGACCGGGTCGGAGTGAGCAGTTCTTC,CASSRPGRSEQFF
TRBD1,TRBJ1-2,TRBV7-8,16,once,TGTGCCAGCAGCTTAGAGAGACAGGGGGCGATAGGCGGCTACACCTTC,CASSLERQGAIGGYTF
TRBD1,TRBJ1-4,TRBV28,15,NA,TGTGCCAGCAGCCTAGGCGGGACAGGGGGAGAAAAACTGTTTTTT,CASSLGGTGGEKLFF
NA,TRBJ1-3,TRBV19,15,NA,TGTGCCAGTAGCAACACAGGAAAGCTTGGAAACACCATATATTTT,CASSNTGKLGNTIYF
TRBD2,TRBJ2-7,TRBV5-4,14,NA,TGTGCCAGCAGCCAAACTAGCGGGAGCCACGAGCAGTACTTC,CASSQTSGSHEQYF
NA,TRBJ2-7,TRBV7-9,14,NA,TGTGCCAGCAGCTACGCGCAGAGGGCTTACGAGCAGTACTTC,CASSYAQRAYEQYF
NA,TRBJ2-1,TRBV29-1,15,NA,TGCAGCGTTGCTTTGGAGGCTAGCGTCTACAATGAGCAGTTCTTC,CSVALEASVYNEQFF
TRBD2,TRBJ2-1,TRBV7-9,13,NA,TGTGCCAGCATCCTAGCGGAGTACAATGAGCAGTTCTTC,CASILAEYNEQFF
TRBD2,TRBJ2-3,TRBV7-2,17,NA,TGTGCCAGCAGCGACCCGGGACTAGCGGGAGCAACAGATACGCAGTATTTT,CASSDPGLAGATDTQYF
TRBD2,TRBJ2-7,TRBV6-1,14,once,TGTGCCAGCAGTACTAGCGGGAGGCTCAACGAGCAGTACTTC,CASSTSGRLNEQYF
NA,TRBJ1-3,TRBV7-9,14,NA,TGTGCCAGCAGGCTGACAGAGTCTGGAAACACCATATATTTT,CASRLTESGNTIYF
NA,TRBJ1-5,TRBV19,13,NA,TGTGCCAGTAGTATACAGGCCTCTCGGCCCCAGCATTTT,CASSIQASRPQHF
TRBD1,TRBJ1-2,TRBV6-5,14,NA,TGTGCCAGCAGTTTTACCAGGGGGCTGGTGGGCTACACCTTC,CASSFTRGLVGYTF
TRBD2,TRBJ2-3,TRBV6-6,15,NA,TGTGCCAGCAGCCAGACTAGCGGGAGACCAGATACGCAGTATTTT,CASSQTSGRPDTQYF
NA,TRBJ2-2,TRBV9,15,NA,TGTGCCAGCAGCTCCCGGGACTCCCCTCCCGGGGAGCTGTTTTTT,CASSSRDSPPGELFF
NA,TRBJ2-3,TRBV9,13,NA,TGTGCCAGCAGCGTGGGAGGACTAGATACGCAGTATTTT,CASSVGGLDTQYF
NA,TRBJ1-4,TRBV6-6,13,NA,TGTGCCAGCTCAGCAGGGTTAGGCGAAAAACTGTTTTTT,CASSAGLGEKLFF
NA,TRBJ2-3,TRBV6-4,16,few,TGTGCCAGCAGTGACGAGGGTCTAAGGCCCCGATATACGCAGTATTTT,CASSDEGLRPRYTQYF
NA,TRBJ2-5,TRBV18,12,NA,TGTGCCAGCTCACCTAATCAAGAGACCCAGTACTTC,CASSPNQETQYF
NA,TRBJ2-1,TRBV5-4,13,NA,TGTGCCAGCAGCTTGGTCCGGTACAATGAGCAGTTCTTC,CASSLVRYNEQFF
TRBD1,TRBJ1-4,TRBV28,15,NA,TGTGCCAGCAGTTTAGCGGGACAGGGTTTCGAAAAACTGTTTTTT,CASSLAGQGFEKLFF
NA,TRBJ2-7,TRBV5-4,12,NA,TGTGCCAGCAGCTTCGGTACCTACGAGCAGTACTTC,CASSFGTYEQYF
TRBD1,TRBJ2-2,TRBV5-1,16,once,TGCGCCAGCAGCTACCGGGACAGGGGGAATACCGGGGAGCTGTTTTTT,CASSYRDRGNTGELFF
NA,TRBJ2-2,TRBV9,15,NA,TGTGCCAGCAGCGTAGCTGGGAGTTGGGCCGGGGAGCTGTTTTTT,CASSVAGSWAGELFF
TRBD1,TRBJ1-2,TRBV19,15,NA,TGTGCCAGTACCTGGGGACAGCCACTTAACTATGGCTACACCTTC,CASTWGQPLNYGYTF
TRBD2,TRBJ2-7,TRBV4-2,16,NA,TGTGCCAGCAGCCAAGGTTTAGCGGGAGGGCCGTGTGAGCAGTACTTC,CASSQGLAGGPCEQYF
TRBD1,TRBJ2-7,TRBV7-6,15,NA,TGTGCCAGCAGCCCTCGGCAGGGGGCGTCATACGAGCAGTACTTC,CASSPRQGASYEQYF
TRBD2,TRBJ2-1,TRBV5-4,18,NA,TGTGCCAGCAGCTTGCCAGGGACTAGCGGAACTACTGGGAATGAGCAGTTCTTC,CASSLPGTSGTTGNEQFF
NA,TRBJ2-1,TRBV9,14,NA,TGTGCCAGCAGCTCTCGGACAGCTATGCATGAGCAGTTCTTC,CASSSRTAMHEQFF
TRBD1,TRBJ2-7,TRBV5-1,16,NA,TGCGCCAGCAGCTTGGGTGGGACAGCAGTTTCCTACGAGCAGTACTTC,CASSLGGTAVSYEQYF
NA,TRBJ2-2,TRBV28,14,NA,TGTGCCAGCAGACGGTTGGCGAACACCGGGGAGCTGTTTTTT,CASRRLANTGELFF
NA,TRBJ1-5,TRBV25-1,14,NA,TGTGCCAGCAGTGAAGAGGGTTACAATCAGCCCCAGCATTTT,CASSEEGYNQPQHF
NA,TRBJ2-7,TRBV5-1,14,once,TGCGCCAGCAGCCCGGGACTGATCCTCTACGAGCAGTACTTC,CASSPGLILYEQYF
NA,TRBJ2-5,TRBV15,15,NA,TGTGCCACCAGCAGGGACTTGATTAGTTGGGAGACCCAGTACTTC,CATSRDLISWETQYF
TRBD2,TRBJ2-1,TRBV2,18,NA,TGTGCCAGCAGTGAAGCGCTTATGCCGGGACTAGTCGACAATGAGCAGTTCTTC,CASSEALMPGLVDNEQFF